This T cell receptor (beta chain) was observed in a study of blood T cell repertoires in COVID-19. The table came from immunoSEQ multiplex PCR; TCRdb's copy has only in-frame clones and leaves some out. The sample lists approximately 100,000 clones; around 84% were seen once. This CDR3 region has 16 residues. Sequencing input: peripheral blood. The receptor comes from a man at least 80 years old with acute or convalescent COVID-19. The chain carries TRBV1 and TRBJ2-2; TRBD2 reflects the table's D call only, with no check against the DNA. TRBV1 is a listed pseudogene. DNA of the CDR3: TGCACCAGCAGCCCCTCGGGGCGGGAGGGGCCCGGGGAGCTGTTTTTT. This sequence encodes CTSSPSGREGPGELFF.